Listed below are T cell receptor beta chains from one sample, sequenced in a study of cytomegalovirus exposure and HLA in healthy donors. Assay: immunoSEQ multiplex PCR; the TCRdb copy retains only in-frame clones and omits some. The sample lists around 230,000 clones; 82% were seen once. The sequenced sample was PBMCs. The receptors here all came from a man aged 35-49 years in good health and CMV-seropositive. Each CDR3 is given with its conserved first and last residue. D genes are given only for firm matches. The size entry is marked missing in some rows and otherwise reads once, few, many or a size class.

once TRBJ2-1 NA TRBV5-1 TGCGCCAGCAGCTTGGGGACTGCAGATGGTAATGAGCAGTTCTTC CASSLGTADGNEQFF
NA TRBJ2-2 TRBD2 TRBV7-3 TGTGCCAGCAGCTTTGGAGCGGGAGGGCCGGGCGGGGAGCTGTTTTTT CASSFGAGGPGGELFF
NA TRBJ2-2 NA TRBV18 TGTGCCAGCTCACCAGGGACAAACACCGGGGAGCTGTTTTTT CASSPGTNTGELFF
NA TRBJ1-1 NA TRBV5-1 TGCGCCAGCAGCGGCGAGCGACTGAACACTGAAGCTTTCTTT CASSGERLNTEAFF
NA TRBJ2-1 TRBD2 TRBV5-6 TGTGCCAGCAGTTTTGGGGCCCTGACTAGCGACAATGAGCAGTTCTTC CASSFGALTSDNEQFF
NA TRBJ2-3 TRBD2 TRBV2 TGTGCCAGCAGCGAAAGCGGGATAGGTACAGATACGCAGTATTTT CASSESGIGTDTQYF
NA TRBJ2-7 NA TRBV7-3 TGTGCCAGCAGCTTAGGGGCAAGCGAGCAGTACTTC CASSLGASEQYF
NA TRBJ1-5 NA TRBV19 TGTGCCAGTAGTAATTCGGGGTCGAATCAGCCCCAGCATTTT CASSNSGSNQPQHF
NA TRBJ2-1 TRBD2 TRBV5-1 TGCGCCAGCAGCTTGACTAGCGGGAGGCAGGATGAGCAGTTCTTC CASSLTSGRQDEQFF
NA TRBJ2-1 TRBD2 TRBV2 TGTGCCAGCGCTGCCGCTAGCGGGAGGGCCGGGGATGAGCAGTTCTTC CASAAASGRAGDEQFF
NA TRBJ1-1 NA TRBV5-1 TGCGCCAGCAGCCACCTGGGCACGAACACTGAAGCTTTCTTT CASSHLGTNTEAFF
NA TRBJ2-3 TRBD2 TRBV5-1 TGCGCCAGCCAACACCGAGCGGGAGTACCCCGCGATACGCAGTATTTT CASQHRAGVPRDTQYF
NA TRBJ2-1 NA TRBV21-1 TGTGCCAGCAGCGTACTCTGCGGGAGCTCCTACAATGAGCAGTTCTTC CASSVLCGSSYNEQFF
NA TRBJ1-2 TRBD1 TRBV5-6 TGTGCCAGCAGCCCCCGGGACAGGTATGGCTACACCTTC CASSPRDRYGYTF
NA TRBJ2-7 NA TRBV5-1 TGCGCCAGCAGAATAGACAGGTCGGGCGAGCAGTACTTC CASRIDRSGEQYF
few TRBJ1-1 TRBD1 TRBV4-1 TGCGCCAGCAGCTTAGGGACAGGGTGGGACACTGAAGCTTTCTTT CASSLGTGWDTEAFF
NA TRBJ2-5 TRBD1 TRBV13 TGTGCCAGCAGCTTAGGGCAAGGGACAGTCCAAGAGACCCAGTACTTC CASSLGQGTVQETQYF
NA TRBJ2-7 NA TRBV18 TGTGCCAGCTCCCCCGGGGAGGCCTACGAGCAGTACTTC CASSPGEAYEQYF
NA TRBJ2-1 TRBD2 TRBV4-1 TGCGCCAGCAGCCAAGAGCCAGCGGGAGGGCCTACTGAGCAGTTCTTC CASSQEPAGGPTEQFF
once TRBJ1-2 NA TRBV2 TGTGCCAGCAGTGAGGACAGAGCAGGGGCGTATAACTATGGCTACACCTTC CASSEDRAGAYNYGYTF
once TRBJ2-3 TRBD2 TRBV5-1 TGCGCCAGCAGCTTGGGGGCTAGCGGGAGCGGGGTCGATACGCAGTATTTT CASSLGASGSGVDTQYF
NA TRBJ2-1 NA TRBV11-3 TGTGCCAGCAGCTTACCCAACTCGTTCAATGAGCAGTTCTTC CASSLPNSFNEQFF
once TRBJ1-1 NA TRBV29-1 TGCAGCGTTGAGCGGCACCTGGCCACTGAAGCTTTCTTT CSVERHLATEAFF
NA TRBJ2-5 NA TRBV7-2 TGTGCCAGCAGCTTAGTGGCTAGCCGCGAGACCCAGTACTTC CASSLVASRETQYF
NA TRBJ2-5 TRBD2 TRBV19 TGTGCCAGTAGTTCCTTGGCGGGAGCGGGAGAGACCCAGTACTTC CASSSLAGAGETQYF
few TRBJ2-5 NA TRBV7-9 TGTGCCAGCAGCTGGGGGTCGGGGGACCCAAACCAAGAGACCCAGTACTTC CASSWGSGDPNQETQYF
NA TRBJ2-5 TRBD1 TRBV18 TGTGCCAGCTCACCCGGACAGGGGGCTGGAGAGACCCAGTACTTC CASSPGQGAGETQYF
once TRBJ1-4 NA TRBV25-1 TGTGCCAGCAGAGCCTTCGAGACAGCGCTTAATGAAAAGCTGTTTTTT CASRAFETALNEKLFF